Listed below are T cell receptor beta chains from one sample, sequenced in a study of T cell repertoires in cytomegalovirus infection. TCRdb passed the reads through MiXCR, listing each CDR3 protein once. The data show around 170,000 distinct CDR3 sequences, approximately 15% seen once. Sequencing input: PBMCs. The receptors here all came from a human donor in good health (CMV status not recorded). Some clones in this sample may be carry-over from other donors' samples. Both conserved end residues are part of each CDR3. D genes are given only for firm matches. Some rows have no size entry. The others give once, few or many, or a class for an expanded clone.

CDR3aa,CDR3nt,d_gene,abundance,v_gene,j_gene
CASSPGQLPMETQYF,TGTGCCAGCAGTCCTGGACAGCTGCCCATGGAGACCCAGTACTTC,-,many,TRBV2,TRBJ2-5
CASSLVGSDPGYTF,TGCGCCAGCAGCTTGGTTGGATCCGACCCTGGCTACACCTTC,-,few,TRBV5-1,TRBJ1-2
CASSLVRQAENEQFF,TGTGCCAGCAGCTTAGTTAGGCAGGCAGAGAATGAGCAGTTCTTC,-,many,TRBV7-8,TRBJ2-1
CASSSSSGQGYGYTF,TGTGCCAGCAGCTCCAGCTCCGGACAGGGATATGGCTACACCTTC,TRBD1,many,TRBV7-3,TRBJ1-2
CASSVNGQGDETQYF,TGTGCCAGCAGCGTAAATGGACAGGGAGACGAGACCCAGTACTTC,TRBD1,few,TRBV9,TRBJ2-5
CASRQDEYEKLFF,TGTGCCAGTCGACAGGACGAATATGAAAAACTGTTTTTT,-,-,TRBV19,TRBJ1-4
CAGGSSGPGELFF,TGTGCCGGAGGGTCTAGCGGGCCCGGGGAGCTGTTTTTT,TRBD2,many,TRBV7-6,TRBJ2-2
CASSYGLGEDEKLFF,TGTGCCAGCAGTTACGGTCTGGGGGAGGATGAAAAACTGTTTTTT,-,few,TRBV6-5,TRBJ1-4
CASSRSGSSYEQYF,TGTGCCAGCAGCAGGTCGGGCAGCTCCTACGAGCAGTACTTC,-,many,TRBV7-2,TRBJ2-7
CASSRRTHMGF,TGTGCCAGCAGTCGTCGGACCCACATGGGATTC,-,once,TRBV28,TRBJ2-1
CSALAGGPLYEQYF,TGCAGCGCCTTAGCGGGAGGGCCGCTCTACGAGCAGTACTTC,TRBD2,-,TRBV29-1,TRBJ2-7
CASGLPGPDTQYF,TGTGCTAGTGGTTTGCCCGGCCCAGATACGCAGTATTTT,-,-,TRBV12-5,TRBJ2-3
CAIGPSEKLFF,TGTGCCATCGGGCCATCTGAAAAACTGTTTTTT,-,few,TRBV10-3,TRBJ1-4
CRTRGTNTEAFF,TGCAGGACCCGGGGGACGAACACTGAAGCTTTCTTT,-,few,TRBV20-1,TRBJ1-1
CASSQDYGMLTDTQYF,TGTGCCAGCAGCCAAGATTACGGGATGCTCACAGATACGCAGTATTTT,-,-,TRBV14,TRBJ2-3
CASSSPPQPQHF,TGTGCCAGCAGTTCCCCACCACAGCCCCAGCATTTT,-,many,TRBV12-3/TRBV12-4,TRBJ1-5